The clone carrying this TCR beta chain has only one observation. Its antigen is currently unknown. The sample originates from a study of OX40 agonist ivuxolimab in advanced cancers. Only in-frame clones appear in the TCRdb table, and some are missing; sequencing was by immunoSEQ multiplex PCR. The sample has about 50,000 clones, around nine tenths seen once; the top ten hold over 5%. Germline CDR1 is SNHLY and CDR2 is FYNNEI. The CDR3 loop spans 15 amino acids. V dropped 8 bases and J dropped 3; count of bases not matched to a gene: 10. General study findings and limits: On average, a greater number of expanded clones characterised CD8+ T cells relative to CD4+.

This material consisted of CD4+ or CD8+ T cells sorted from blood, taken in a trial of the OX40 agonist ivuxolimab. This sequence was found in an adult with an advanced solid tumor such as melanoma, head and neck, liver or kidney cancer. The rearrangement links TRBV2 to TRBJ1-2, with 9 positions matching TRBD1. CDR3 sequence (DNA): TGTGCCAGCGGGGGACAGGGTTATAAGGACTATGGCTACACCTTC. This gives the protein CASGGQGYKDYGYTF.